The 4 T cell receptor beta chains given below trace back to one sample, sequenced in a study of shared T cell receptors in the human thymus. Only in-frame clones appear in the TCRdb table, and some are missing; sequencing was by immunoSEQ multiplex PCR. The sample has hundreds of thousands of clones, more than 75% seen once. The sample was also linked to a second study, of human thymus T cells.

The sequenced material came from thymocytes. The receptors were sampled from a boy in the first two years of life with a congenital heart defect.

The gene calls are TRBV25-1 and TRBJ2-1; 7 nucleotides agree with TRBD2. With V trimmed by 7 bases and J by 5 bases, 5 bases remained unmatched. The CDR3 spans 13 residues. Germline V lookup: CDR1 MGHDK, CDR2 SYGVNS. This CDR3 reads CASKRAGDNEQFF. The DNA of the CDR3 is TGTGCCAGCAAGCGGGCGGGAGACAATGAGCAGTTCTTC.

The rearrangement uses TRBV9 and TRBJ2-7; the D gene is possibly TRBD2 (6 bases). V lost 0 bases and J lost 5, with 21 bases in between. This CDR3 comprises 17 residues. Per germline, CDR1 SGDLS and CDR2 YYNGEE. This CDR3 reads CASSVESGPRGVHEQYF. The CDR3 region has the DNA TGTGCCAGCAGCGTAGAATCGGGACCGCGGGGTGTCCACGAGCAGTACTTC.

The gene calls are TRBV4-2 and TRBJ2-7; 9 bases are shared with TRBD1. From germline, CDR1 is LGHNA and CDR2 YNFKEQ. Losses at the gene ends were 4 bases for V and 5 bases for J; bases not matched to a gene: 15. CDR3 length equals 17 residues. The CDR3, as DNA: TGTGCCAGCAGCCCCCCCTATACCGGGACAGGGTTCAACGAGCAGTACTTC. It is translated as CASSPPYTGTGFNEQYF.

The genes are TRBV9 and TRBJ1-6, with 10 bases fitting TRBD1. Germline CDR1 reads SGDLS; CDR2 reads YYNGEE. Losses at the gene ends were 0 bases for V and 9 bases for J; bases not matched to a gene: 6. The CDR3 is made up of 16 amino acids. The DNA of the CDR3 is TGTGCCAGCAGCGTAGAGGGGGACAGGGGTAGTTCACCCCTCCACTTT. It codes for CASSVEGDRGSSPLHF.